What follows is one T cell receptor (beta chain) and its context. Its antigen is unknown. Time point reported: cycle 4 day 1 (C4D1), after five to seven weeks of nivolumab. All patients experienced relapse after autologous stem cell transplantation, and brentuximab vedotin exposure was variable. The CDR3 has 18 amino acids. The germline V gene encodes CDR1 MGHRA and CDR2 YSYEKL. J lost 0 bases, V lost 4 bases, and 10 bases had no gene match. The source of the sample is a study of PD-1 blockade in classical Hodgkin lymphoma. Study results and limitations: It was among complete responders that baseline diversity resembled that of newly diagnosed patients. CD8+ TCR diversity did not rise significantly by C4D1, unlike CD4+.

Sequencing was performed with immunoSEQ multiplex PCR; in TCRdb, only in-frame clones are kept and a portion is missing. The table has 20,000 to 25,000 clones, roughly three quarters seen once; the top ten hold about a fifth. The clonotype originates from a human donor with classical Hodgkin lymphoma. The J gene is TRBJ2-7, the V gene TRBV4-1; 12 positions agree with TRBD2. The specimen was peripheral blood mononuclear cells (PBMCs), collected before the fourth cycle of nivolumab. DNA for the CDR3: TGCGCCAGCAGCCCCAGGGCTAGCGGGAGGGCTCCCTCCTACGAGCAGTACTTC. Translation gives CASSPRASGRAPSYEQYF.